One and the same sample provided the 11 T cell receptor beta chains below, sequenced in a study of Graves' ophthalmopathy and Graves' hyperthyroidism. The TCR beta CDR3 regions underwent amplification from RNA transcripts. Scientists carried out first-round RT-PCR using HTBI primers and then a second-round multiplex PCR. TCRdb used MiXCR to reprocess the multiplex PCR reads, holding one entry per CDR3 protein. The sample contains approximately 460,000 distinct CDR3 sequences, approximately 15% of which appear only once. The specimen was blood. These receptor sequences come from a woman younger than 45 with Graves' ophthalmopathy.

This clonotype was counted ten times or more. V gene TRBV28 combines with J gene TRBJ1-1, with D perhaps matching TRBD1 (5 bases). Between the trimmed V and J ends, which lost 5 bases and 0 bases, there was a span of 16 bases. From germline, CDR1 is MDHEN and CDR2 SYDVKM. The CDR3 is 16 amino acids. The CDR3 sequence: CASSPAGGTMNTEAFF. Written as DNA, the CDR3 is TGTGCCAGCAGTCCCGCTGGGGGGACGATGAACACTGAAGCTTTCTTT.

Notes on this clonotype: One base away lies a much larger clone, so this may be a sequencing read error. This is likely a read error, given that the CDR3 carries no conserved phenylalanine or tryptophan at its end. The chain employs TRBV28 and TRBJ1-5, with D tentatively TRBD1 (6 bases). The germline CDR1 and CDR2 sequences are MDHEN and SYDVKM. Trimming stripped 8 bases from V and 7 bases from J, with 18 bases between. The CDR3 is 14 amino acids. The DNA of the CDR3 is TGTGCCAGCCATAATGCGGGGGGCGGACAGCCCCAGCATTAT. Encoded protein: CASHNAGGGQPQHY.

This clonotype was counted between two and nine times. CDR3 nucleotide sequence: TGTGCCAGCAGCTTTCAGGTACTGTACAATGAGCAGTTCTTC. This sequence encodes CASSFQVLYNEQFF. This chain links TRBV13 with TRBJ2-1; D is unclear. The CDR3 covers 14 residues. In germline, CDR1 is PRHDT, CDR2 FYEKMQ (reference sequence). The V end lost 3 bases, the J end lost 4 bases, and 10 bases lay between the germline ends.

This clonotype appeared many times. This chain connects TRBV19 to TRBJ1-3, with D possibly TRBD1 on 5 matching bases. The CDR3 is made up of 14 amino acids. V shed 5 bases and J shed 0 bases, with 8 bases lying between them. Germline V gene lookup returns CDR1 LNHDA and CDR2 SQIVND (reference sequence). The CDR3 here is CASSDQGSGNTIYF. DNA of the CDR3: TGTGCCAGTAGTGACCAGGGCTCTGGAAACACCATATATTTT.

This clonotype was detected many times. The chain joins TRBV27 to TRBJ1-2; D is perhaps TRBD1 (6 bases). From germline, CDR1 is MNHEY and CDR2 SMNVEV (reference sequence). Trimming removed 5 bases at V and 3 bases at J, with 13 bases between. CDR3 length: 14 residues. Here the CDR3 reads CASSQGREDYGYTF. The CDR3 region has the DNA TGTGCCAGCAGTCAGGGGAGGGAGGACTATGGCTACACCTTC.

In this sample, this clonotype turned up many times. At one of its ends the junction is not consistent with the germline gene, which may arise from a read error. The chain employs TRBV28 and TRBJ2-4, with TRBD2 as a possible D gene (6 bases). The CDR3 sequence is 18 residues long. The germline V gene has CDR1 MDHEN and CDR2 SYDVKM. The CDR3 loop is CASSTIYGTLLAKNIKYF. For the CDR3, the DNA is TGTGCCAGCAGTACCATTTACGGGACTTTGCTAGCCAAAAACATTAAGTACTTC.

This clonotype was found many times. The genes are TRBV28 and TRBJ2-7; D assignment may be TRBD1 or TRBD2 (5 bases each). Germline V gene lookup returns CDR1 MDHEN and CDR2 SYDVKM. CDR3 length equals 15 residues. V gave up 1 base and J gave up 6 bases, with 16 bases separating them. The CDR3 DNA reads TGTGCCAGCAGTTTATATGGGGACGGGTCGGGCGAGCAGTACTTC. Residues: CASSLYGDGSGEQYF.

The chain combines TRBV6-2 or TRBV6-3 with TRBJ2-4; no clear D. Deletions cut 6 bases from V and 0 bases from J, with 15 bases between. Germline loops: CDR1 MNHEY, CDR2 SVGEGT. The CDR3 contains 16 residues. The CDR3 sequence: CASSLSSQLAKNIQYF. CDR3 sequence (DNA): TGTGCCAGCAGCCTCTCGAGTCAGCTAGCCAAAAACATTCAGTACTTC.

This clonotype was found many times. This chain uses TRBV28 with TRBJ2-4, with TRBD2 as a possible D gene (5 bases). Germline values: CDR1 MDHEN, CDR2 SYDVKM. The length of the CDR3 is 14 residues. V was clipped by 3 bases and J by 8 bases, with 14 bases between them. CDR3 in DNA: TGTGCCAGCAGTTTGGGCGGGCCTGGGGACATTCAGTACTTC. Amino acid sequence: CASSLGGPGDIQYF.

This clonotype was counted many times. The chain uses TRBV27 and TRBJ1-5; the match to TRBD1 covers 7 bases. The CDR3 covers 14 residues. Germline V gives CDR1 MNHEY, CDR2 SMNVEV (reference sequence). With V trimmed by 2 bases and J by 10 bases, 8 bases remained unmatched. The CDR3 here is CASSLGQALGPQHF. The CDR3 DNA reads TGTGCCAGCAGTTTAGGACAGGCGTTGGGACCCCAGCATTTT.

At least ten counts were recorded for this clonotype. The rearrangement joins TRBV6-5 to TRBJ2-7; 7 bases are a match to TRBD2. Germline assignment: CDR1 MNHEY and CDR2 SVGAGI. The J segment lost 3 bases and the V segment lost 7 bases, leaving 6 bases of the junction unmatched. This CDR3 has 13 amino acids. CDR3 bases: TGTGCCAGCAATCGGGGACTATTCTACGAGCAGTACTTC. This codes for CASNRGLFYEQYF.